Listed below are T cell receptor beta chains from one sample, sequenced in a study of control samples from healthy donors and cancer patients. Here immunoSEQ multiplex PCR was the method, and the copy in TCRdb shows in-frame clones only, minus some. This sample carries some 67,000 clones, approximately 89% of them seen once, and the ten largest clones take approximately 2.1%. The specimen was PBMCs. The receptor source for this set is a woman aged 45 to 65 with head and neck cancer. Each CDR3 is given with its conserved first and last residue. Each record gives: clone size, J gene, V gene, CDR3 protein. Not all rows give a size; the values are once, few, many and, for expanded clones, a class.

>-|TRBJ1-6|TRBV6-2/TRBV6-3
CASSYSGQGSYSPLHF
>-|TRBJ2-5|TRBV18
CASSAGQQETQYF
>-|TRBJ1-5|TRBV7-2
CASSLGNSNQPQHF
>-|TRBJ2-2|TRBV9
CASSVGAGSNTGELFF
>-|TRBJ2-3|TRBV7-2
CASSLEPRDTQYF
>-|TRBJ2-2|TRBV5-1
CASRLQGATGELFF
>-|TRBJ2-1|TRBV9
CASSASGFTEQFF
>once|TRBJ1-1|TRBV10-3
CAISVGTGLNTEAFF
>-|TRBJ1-2|TRBV28
CASSLQQGSGPHGYTF
>-|TRBJ1-1|TRBV28
CASSLLAQGEAFF
>few|TRBJ1-2|TRBV6-5
CATSGRGGNGYTF
>once|TRBJ1-5|TRBV2
CASSLRVMSNQPQHF
>-|TRBJ1-4|TRBV19
CASSIYNEKLFF
>-|TRBJ2-5|TRBV15
CATSPRWSRAQQETQYF
>medium-sized|TRBJ2-5|TRBV6-5
CASSFDRKETQYF
>-|TRBJ1-3|TRBV14
CASSQAGSSGNTIYF
>-|TRBJ1-5|TRBV18
CASSAGREGQPQHF
>-|TRBJ1-5|TRBV15
CATSIGRNQPQHF
>-|TRBJ1-2|TRBV28
CASSPGGRNYGYTF
>few|TRBJ2-2|TRBV6-2/TRBV6-3
CASSVRGRDTGELFF
>-|TRBJ1-1|TRBV27
CASSLFADAMNTEAFF
>-|TRBJ2-7|TRBV19
CASSIQQGAYEQYF
>-|TRBJ2-1|TRBV29-1
CSVAGTSGGTLAYNEQFF
>-|TRBJ1-5|TRBV27
CASSSVLGDRGNQPQHF
>-|TRBJ2-3|TRBV5-1
CATSLWGEGTDTQYF
>few|TRBJ2-4|TRBV19
CASSMSLGGVNIQYF
>once|TRBJ2-3|TRBV2
CASSDPRRDGGTDTQYF
>once|TRBJ1-1|TRBV7-3
CASSLSPGTGVTEAFF
>few|TRBJ2-3|TRBV12-5
CASGLSSTGTDTQYF
>-|TRBJ2-7|TRBV25-1
CASSRDTASYEQYF
>-|TRBJ2-2|TRBV4-2
CASSQEGQGASDTGELFF
>-|TRBJ2-1|TRBV9
CASSVYGTHEQFF
>-|TRBJ2-1|TRBV9
CASSPGGLTPYNEQFF
>-|TRBJ1-1|TRBV27
CASSLWGSEAFF
>-|TRBJ2-2|TRBV27
CASSPLTGARTPAGELFF
>-|TRBJ1-6|TRBV5-1
CASSLDSGVPYNSPLHF
>once|TRBJ1-1|TRBV19
CASKLNVDDTEAFF
>-|TRBJ2-2|TRBV19
CASFPGPPEMLFF
>few|TRBJ1-1|TRBV6-5
CASSYSPGADTEAFF
>-|TRBJ2-7|TRBV6-5
CASSTGSFSYEQYF
>-|TRBJ2-1|TRBV27
CASSLSGRGLGEQFF
>-|TRBJ2-1|TRBV4-2
CASSQDQLELAGGNNEQFF
>-|TRBJ1-6|TRBV7-2
CASSPTTGSRSPLHF
>-|TRBJ2-2|TRBV30
CAWSGGGQGNWENTGELFF
>once|TRBJ2-7|TRBV27
CASSPNRVSTYEQYF
>-|TRBJ2-7|TRBV29-1
CSVEDAYYEQYF
>-|TRBJ1-1|TRBV3-1/TRBV3-2
CASSLGHLNTEAFF
>few|TRBJ2-5|TRBV11-1
CASSLEETSGGRTQYF
>-|TRBJ2-3|TRBV28
CASSPTDFSTDTQYF
>-|TRBJ1-1|TRBV30
CAWSDRANTEAFF
>-|TRBJ1-5|TRBV28
CATTTPGTGGNQPQHF
>-|TRBJ1-6|TRBV9
CASSVGNSPLHF
>-|TRBJ2-1|TRBV9
CASSVRGGASGNEQFF
>-|TRBJ1-2|TRBV7-9
CASSPGGTGDNYGYTF
>-|TRBJ2-4|TRBV30
CAWGAAKNIQYF
>-|TRBJ2-7|TRBV30
CASTGPAYEQYF
>-|TRBJ2-7|TRBV18
CASSPPRTASYEQYF
>-|TRBJ2-1|TRBV5-5
CASSLAVGNNEQFF